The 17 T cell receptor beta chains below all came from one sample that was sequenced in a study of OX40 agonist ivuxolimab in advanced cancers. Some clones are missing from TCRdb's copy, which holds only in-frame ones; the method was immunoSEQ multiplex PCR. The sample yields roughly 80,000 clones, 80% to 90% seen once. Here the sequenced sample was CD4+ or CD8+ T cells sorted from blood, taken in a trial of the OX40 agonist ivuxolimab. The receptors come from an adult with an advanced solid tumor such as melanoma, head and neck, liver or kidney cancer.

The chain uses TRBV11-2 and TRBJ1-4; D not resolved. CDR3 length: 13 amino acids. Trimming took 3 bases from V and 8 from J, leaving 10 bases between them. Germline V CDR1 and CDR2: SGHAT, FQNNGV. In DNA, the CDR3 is TGTGCCAGCAGCTTCCGACTGGGGGAAAAACTGTTTTTT. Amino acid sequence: CASSFRLGEKLFF.

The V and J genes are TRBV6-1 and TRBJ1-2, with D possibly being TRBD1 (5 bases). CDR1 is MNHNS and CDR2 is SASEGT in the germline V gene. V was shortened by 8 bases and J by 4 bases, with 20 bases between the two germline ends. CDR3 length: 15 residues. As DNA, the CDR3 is TGTGCCAGCGGCGGGGGGGTGACGGGGACCTATGGCTACACCTTC. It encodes CASGGGVTGTYGYTF.

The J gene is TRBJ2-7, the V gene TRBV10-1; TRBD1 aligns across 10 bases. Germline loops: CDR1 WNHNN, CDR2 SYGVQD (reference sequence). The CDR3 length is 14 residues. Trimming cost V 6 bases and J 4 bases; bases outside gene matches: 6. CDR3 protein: CASRDRGLRYEQYV. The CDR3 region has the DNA TGCGCCAGCAGGGACAGGGGGTTGAGGTACGAGCAGTACGTC.

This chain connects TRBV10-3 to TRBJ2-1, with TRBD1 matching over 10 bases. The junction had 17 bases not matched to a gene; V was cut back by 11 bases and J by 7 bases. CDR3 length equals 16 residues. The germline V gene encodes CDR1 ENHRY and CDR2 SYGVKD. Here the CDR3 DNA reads TGTGCCGTCCAACCTTTTTCGGGACAGGGGATGAATGAGCAGTTCTTC. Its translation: CAVQPFSGQGMNEQFF.

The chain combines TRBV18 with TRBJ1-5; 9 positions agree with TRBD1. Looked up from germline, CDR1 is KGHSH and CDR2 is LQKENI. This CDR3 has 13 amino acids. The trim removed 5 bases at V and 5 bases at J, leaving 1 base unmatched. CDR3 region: CASSDRGDQPQHF. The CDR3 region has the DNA TGTGCCAGCTCAGACAGGGGGGATCAGCCCCAGCATTTT.

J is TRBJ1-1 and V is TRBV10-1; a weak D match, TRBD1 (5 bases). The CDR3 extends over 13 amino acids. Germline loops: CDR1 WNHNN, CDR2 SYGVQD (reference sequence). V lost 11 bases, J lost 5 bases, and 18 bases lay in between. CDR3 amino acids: CASSARVETEAFF. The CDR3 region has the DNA TGCGCCTCCTCGGCCAGGGTAGAGACTGAAGCTTTCTTT.

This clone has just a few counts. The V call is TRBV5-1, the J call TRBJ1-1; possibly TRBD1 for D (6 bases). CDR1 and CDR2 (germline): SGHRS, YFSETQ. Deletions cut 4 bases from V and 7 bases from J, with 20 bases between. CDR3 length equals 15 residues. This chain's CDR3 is CASSRRRGRIDEAFF. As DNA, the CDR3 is TGCGCCAGCAGCAGAAGACGGGGGCGAATAGATGAAGCTTTCTTT.

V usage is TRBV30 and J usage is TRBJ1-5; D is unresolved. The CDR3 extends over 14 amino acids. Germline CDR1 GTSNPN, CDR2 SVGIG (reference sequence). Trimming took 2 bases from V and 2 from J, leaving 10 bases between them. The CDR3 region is CAWSRGIGNQPQHF. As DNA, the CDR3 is TGTGCCTGGAGTAGAGGGATCGGCAATCAGCCCCAGCATTTT.

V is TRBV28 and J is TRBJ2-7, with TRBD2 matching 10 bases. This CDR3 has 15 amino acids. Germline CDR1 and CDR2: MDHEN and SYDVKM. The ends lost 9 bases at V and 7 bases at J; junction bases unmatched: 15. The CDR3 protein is CASTKQAGGPGEQYF. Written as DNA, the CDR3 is TGTGCCAGTACAAAACAAGCGGGAGGGCCGGGGGAGCAGTACTTC. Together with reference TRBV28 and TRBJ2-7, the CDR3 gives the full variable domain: DVKVTQSSRYLVKRTGEKVFLECVQDMDHENMFWYRQDPGLGLRLIYFSYDVKMKEKGDIPEGYSVSREKKERFSLILESASTNQTSMYLCASTKQAGGPGEQYFGPGTRLTVT.

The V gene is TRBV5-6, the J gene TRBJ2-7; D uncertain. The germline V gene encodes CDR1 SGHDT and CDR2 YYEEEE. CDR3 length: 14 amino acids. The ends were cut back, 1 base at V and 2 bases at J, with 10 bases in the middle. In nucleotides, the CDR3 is TGTGCCAGCAGCTTGAGGCTACGAACCTACGAGCAGTACTTC. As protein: CASSLRLRTYEQYF.

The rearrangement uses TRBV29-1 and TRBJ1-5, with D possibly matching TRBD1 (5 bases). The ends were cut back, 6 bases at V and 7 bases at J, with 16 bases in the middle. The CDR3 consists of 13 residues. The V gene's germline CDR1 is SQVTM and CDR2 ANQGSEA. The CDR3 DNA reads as TGCAGCGTCAGAGACAGCCTAGAGCAGCCCCAGCATTTT. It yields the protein CSVRDSLEQPQHF.

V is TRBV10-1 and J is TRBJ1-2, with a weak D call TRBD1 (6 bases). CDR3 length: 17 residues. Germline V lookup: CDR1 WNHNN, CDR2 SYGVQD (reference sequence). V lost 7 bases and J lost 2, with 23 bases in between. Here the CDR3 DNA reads TGCGCCAGCACCCCCATCCCCAGGGGCCTCAAGAACTATGGCTACACCTTC. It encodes CASTPIPRGLKNYGYTF.

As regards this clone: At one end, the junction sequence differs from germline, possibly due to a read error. For the CDR3, the DNA is TGTGCCAGCAGCGCGACTGGAAAGGCGAACTTC. It yields the protein CASSATGKANF. The chain uses TRBV2 and TRBJ2-7; unclear D gene. This CDR3 spans 11 amino acids. Germline V gene lookup returns CDR1 SNHLY and CDR2 FYNNEI.

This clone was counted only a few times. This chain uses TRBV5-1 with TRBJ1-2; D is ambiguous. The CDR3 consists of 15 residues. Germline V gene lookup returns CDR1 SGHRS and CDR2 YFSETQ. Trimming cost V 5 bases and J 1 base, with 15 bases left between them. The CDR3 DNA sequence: TGCGCCAGCAGTCTAATCGGACGGAATAACTATGGCTACACCTTC. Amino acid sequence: CASSLIGRNNYGYTF.

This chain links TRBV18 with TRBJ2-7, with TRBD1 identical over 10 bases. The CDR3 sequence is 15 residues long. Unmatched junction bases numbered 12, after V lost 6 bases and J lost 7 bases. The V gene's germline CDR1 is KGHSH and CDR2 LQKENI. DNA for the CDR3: TGTGCCAGCTCCCTAGGGACAGGGGACAAGCATGAGCAGTACTTC. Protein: CASSLGTGDKHEQYF.

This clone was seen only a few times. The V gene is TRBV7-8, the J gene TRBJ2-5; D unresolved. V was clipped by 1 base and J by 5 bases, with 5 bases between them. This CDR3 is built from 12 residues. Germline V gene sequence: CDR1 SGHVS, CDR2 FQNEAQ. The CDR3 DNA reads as TGTGCCAGCAGCTTAGTGGCCGAGACCCAGTACTTC. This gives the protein CASSLVAETQYF.

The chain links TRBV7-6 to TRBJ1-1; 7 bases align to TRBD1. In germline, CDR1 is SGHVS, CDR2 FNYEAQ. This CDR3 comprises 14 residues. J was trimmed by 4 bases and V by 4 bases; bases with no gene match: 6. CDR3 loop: CASSSQGGATEAFF. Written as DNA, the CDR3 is TGTGCCAGCAGCTCCCAGGGGGGGGCCACTGAAGCTTTCTTT.